This record looks at one T cell receptor beta chain sequence and its context. Using immunoSEQ multiplex PCR, the repertoire was profiled, and TCRdb retains in-frame clones only, with some absent. The data contain approximately 68,000 clones, 70% to 90% of them singletons. The data belong to a study of blood T cell repertoires in COVID-19. Study-wide background: The cDNA or gDNA used as material had been derived from T cells, B-cell-depleted T cells, or PBMCs.

This CDR3 contains 13 residues. V was shortened by 3 bases and J by 4 bases, with 7 bases between the two germline ends. The TCR comes from a man between 65 and 79 years old with active or convalescent COVID-19. This chain links TRBV12-3 or TRBV12-4 with TRBJ1-5; D is ambiguous. Sequencing input: peripheral blood. CDR3 sequence: CASSLAGNQPQHF. The CDR3, as DNA: TGTGCCAGCAGTTTGGCCGGGAATCAGCCCCAGCATTTT.